Below, one TCR beta chain is given with its context. Its target is not known. This sample stems from a study of T cell responses to AZD1222 COVID-19 vaccine. Study summary: Second-dose recipients at about 4 or about 12 weeks were treated as one pooled group.

Per germline, CDR1 LGHDT and CDR2 YNNKEL (reference sequence). This CDR3 is 13 amino acids long. Trimming cost V 4 bases and J 6 bases, with 9 bases left between them. Profiled with immunoSEQ multiplex PCR; TCRdb holds only in-frame clones, not every one. The data contain approximately 110,000 clones, about 95% of them singletons. Overall study findings and caveats: Clonal diversity was possibly underestimated, and the donors were mostly white British, with more females. Regions 160-218 and 743-854 held dominance among vaccine-associated CD4 TCRs, which spanned spike.

The input for sequencing was peripheral blood, taken on day 0 of AZD1222 vaccination. This chain links TRBV3-1 (or the pseudogene TRBV3-2) with TRBJ1-4, with D maybe TRBD1 (5 bases). The sequence derives from an adult in good health. CDR3 sequence reads: CASSRGGDEKLFF. DNA for the CDR3: TGTGCCAGCAGCCGCGGGGGGGATGAAAAACTGTTTTTT.